Below, 18 T cell receptor beta chains from the same sample are listed, as sequenced in a study of blood T cell repertoires in COVID-19. Assay used: immunoSEQ multiplex PCR; TCRdb lists only in-frame clones, some missing. The data show 400,000 to 500,000 clones, with approximately 90% seen just once and 1.4% to 1.5% held by the top ten. The material sequenced was PBMCs or T cells enriched from blood (not recorded which). The receptors were sampled from a young woman who had been exposed to COVID-19.

This chain joins TRBV27 and TRBJ2-1; perhaps TRBD1 as D (6 bases). The CDR3 runs to 12 residues. Germline loops: CDR1 MNHEY, CDR2 SMNVEV (reference sequence). V shed 6 bases and J shed 7 bases, with 10 bases lying between them. The CDR3 here is CASRTTGNEQFF. The CDR3 DNA sequence: TGTGCCAGCAGAACCACAGGGAATGAGCAGTTCTTC.

This chain joins TRBV27 and TRBJ2-7; 8 nucleotides agree with TRBD2. Looked up from germline, CDR1 is MNHEY and CDR2 is SMNVEV (reference sequence). The junction had 9 bases not matched to a gene; V was cut back by 5 bases and J by 3 bases. The CDR3 consists of 15 residues. DNA of the CDR3: TGTGCCAGCAGTATAGCGGGAAACGAGTACTACGAGCAGTACTTC. Protein product: CASSIAGNEYYEQYF.

The chain uses TRBV28 and TRBJ2-7; D perhaps matches TRBD2 (5 bases). V dropped 6 bases and J dropped 4 bases, with 13 bases sitting between them. The CDR3 extends over 13 amino acids. CDR1 and CDR2 (germline): MDHEN, SYDVKM. The CDR3 protein is CASSLSTGYEQYF. CDR3 nucleotides: TGTGCCAGCAGCCTGTCGACGGGGTACGAGCAGTACTTC.

Worth noting for this clone: The same CDR3 arises from other DNA sequences in this sample as well. The V and J genes are TRBV7-2 and TRBJ2-7; 7 bases are shared with TRBD1. This CDR3 is 14 amino acids long. Losses at the gene ends were 0 bases for V and 4 bases for J; bases not matched to a gene: 3. Germline lookup yields CDR1 SGHTA and CDR2 FQGNSA. The CDR3 protein is CASSLAGGAYEQYF. The CDR3 DNA follows: TGTGCCAGCAGCTTAGCAGGGGGCGCATACGAGCAGTACTTC.

This chain joins TRBV28 and TRBJ1-4; 7 bases map to TRBD1. From germline, CDR1 is MDHEN and CDR2 SYDVKM. The J segment lost 4 bases and the V segment lost 5 bases, leaving 10 bases of the junction unmatched. CDR3 size: 16 residues. The DNA for the CDR3 is TGTGCCAGCAGTCGCCTGAGGGGACAGAATAATGAAAAACTGTTTTTT. This encodes CASSRLRGQNNEKLFF.

The chain is built from TRBV12-3 or TRBV12-4 and TRBJ2-7; D call uncertain. This CDR3 is built from 13 residues. The V and J ends lost 2 bases and 3 bases respectively, with 8 bases between them. In DNA form, the CDR3 reads TGTGCCAGCAGTTTATCCGCACTCTACGAGCAGTACTTC. Encoded protein: CASSLSALYEQYF.

The chain couples TRBV27 to TRBJ2-1; 8 bases agree with TRBD2. This CDR3 region has 15 residues. V trimming: 8 bases; J trimming: 0 bases; junction bases outside the gene matches: 6. Germline CDR1 MNHEY, CDR2 SMNVEV (reference sequence). As DNA, the CDR3 is TGTGCCAGCGCGATAGCGGGGAGCTCCTACAATGAGCAGTTCTTC. Translating gives CASAIAGSSYNEQFF.

This chain links TRBV7-2 with TRBJ1-2; unclear D gene. The CDR3 totals 18 residues. Trimming cost V 1 base and J 0 bases, with 18 bases left between them. CDR1 and CDR2 from the germline V gene are SGHTA and FQGNSA. CDR3 amino acids: CASSLVNSSPISNYGYTF. CDR3 coding DNA: TGTGCCAGCAGCTTAGTAAACAGTTCTCCCATCTCTAACTATGGCTACACCTTC.

The chain is built from TRBV15 and TRBJ2-7; TRBD2 might be the D (5 bases). V shed 6 bases and J shed 0 bases, with 12 bases lying between them. Germline V gene sequence: CDR1 LNHNV, CDR2 YYDKDF (reference sequence). The CDR3 covers 14 residues. Here the CDR3 DNA reads TGTGCCACCAGGGCACTAGGTTCCTCCTACGAGCAGTACTTC. The encoded protein is CATRALGSSYEQYF.

The table lists this clone with a count of one. Other DNA sequences within the sample encode an identical CDR3. The rearrangement links TRBV3-1 (or the pseudogene TRBV3-2) to TRBJ2-7; 10 positions agree with TRBD1. Germline CDR1 reads LGHDT; CDR2 reads YNNKEL (reference sequence). The CDR3 loop spans 14 amino acids. The ends lost 3 bases at V and 7 bases at J; junction bases unmatched: 6. The DNA for the CDR3 is TGTGCCAGCAGCCAGCGACAGGGGGCGGGGGAGCAGTACTTC. Residues: CASSQRQGAGEQYF.

The CDR3, as DNA: TGTGCCAGCAGGCCCGGAGCCGGGGAGCTGTTTTTT. It encodes CASRPGAGELFF. This chain connects TRBV12-3 or TRBV12-4 to TRBJ2-2; D is uncertain. CDR3 size: 12 residues. V lost 6 bases, J lost 6 bases, and 8 bases lay in between.

J is TRBJ2-7 and V is TRBV25-1; TRBD1 might be the D (5 bases). CDR3 length equals 14 residues. The germline CDR1 and CDR2 sequences are MGHDK and SYGVNS. The V gene lost 3 bases and the J gene lost 6 bases, with 15 bases spanning the gap. The CDR3 coding sequence is TGTGCCAGCAGTGAGACATTACAGGCTCGCGAGCAGTACTTC. Translating it yields CASSETLQAREQYF.

V and J are TRBV7-8 and TRBJ2-1; tentative D call: TRBD1 (6 bases). This CDR3 is built from 15 residues. Trimming removed 3 bases at V and 6 bases at J, with 15 bases between. Germline CDR1 is SGHVS and CDR2 is FQNEAQ. The CDR3 nucleotides are TGTGCCAGCAGCTTCGGGGACACGATGGGCAATGAGCAGTTCTTC. Protein: CASSFGDTMGNEQFF.

This chain uses TRBV7-2 with TRBJ1-4; the D gene is possibly TRBD1 (6 bases). Per the germline V gene, CDR1 is SGHTA and CDR2 is FQGNSA. V lost 5 bases and J lost 4, with 11 bases in between. The CDR3 runs 14 residues. The CDR3: CASSTTGLNEKLFF. In DNA, the CDR3 is TGTGCCAGCAGCACGACAGGCCTTAATGAAAAACTGTTTTTT.

This rearrangement joins TRBV6-5 to TRBJ2-1; TRBD2 matches at 11 bases. The CDR3 is 15 residues long. Trimming took 5 bases from V and 8 from J; bases not matched to a gene: 8. Germline V gene data show CDR1 as MNHEY and CDR2 as SVGAGI. CDR3 nucleotide sequence: TGTGCCAGCAGTCTAACTAGCGGGAGCGTCGATGAGCAGTTCTTC. It encodes CASSLTSGSVDEQFF.

The chain uses TRBV6-1 and TRBJ1-5, with TRBD1 identical over 9 bases. V was clipped by 3 bases and J by 7 bases; unmatched bases: 10. Germline lookup yields CDR1 MNHNS and CDR2 SASEGT. The CDR3 loop spans 16 amino acids. Here the CDR3 reads CASSDYGTGSSQPQHF. The CDR3 nucleotides are TGTGCCAGCAGTGACTATGGGACAGGGAGTTCCCAGCCCCAGCATTTT.

In its sample, this clone was seen once. The CDR3 coding sequence is TGTGCCAGCAGCCCGAGGGGGCAGGATAATGAAAAACTGTTTTTT. Encoded protein: CASSPRGQDNEKLFF. This sequence joins TRBV7-8 and TRBJ1-4; TRBD1 aligns across 7 bases. V shed 5 bases, J shed 4 bases, and the junction held 7 bases outside the gene matches. This CDR3 has 15 amino acids. Germline V gene lookup returns CDR1 SGHVS and CDR2 FQNEAQ.

This chain links TRBV5-3 with TRBJ1-6, with D hard to call. TRBV5-3 is classed as an ORF, of uncertain function. The CDR3 extends over 20 amino acids. V lost 0 bases to trimming and J lost 0 bases, with 19 bases between them. CDR3 region: CARSLGGRADSGSYNSPLHF. CDR3 bases: TGTGCCAGAAGCTTGGGTGGGAGGGCTGATAGTGGCTCCTATAATTCACCCCTCCACTTT.